Sequencing of this T cell receptor beta chain was carried out in a study of T cells in Graves' hyperthyroidism and ophthalmopathy (dated by TCRdb to about 2019). Describing the broader study: Peripheral blood was sampled at the time of initial diagnosis, prior to any treatment. After sampling, hyperthyroidism patients received methimazole starting at 30 mg daily, and ophthalmopathy patients received high-dose intravenous methylprednisolone. In addition, the study compared T-cell repertoires in thyroid tissue and in blood from about 6 Graves' hyperthyroidism patients. TCR V-J signatures able to tell the groups apart were searched for in a discovery cohort of around 95 patients, of whom approximately 40 had Graves' ophthalmopathy and more than 55 had stable Graves' hyperthyroidism. The 75 to 100 discovery patients were randomly split 7:3 into training and test sets. Prospective prediction of ophthalmopathy was tested in an independent validation cohort of under 20 hyperthyroidism patients and around 16 patients who later progressed to ophthalmopathy. The paper reports TCR Vbeta CDR3 sequencing of roughly 140 peripheral blood samples: some 41 ophthalmopathy, roughly 74 hyperthyroidism and about 17 progressor patients. Overall study outcomes, separate from this receptor: During validation, the model predicted progression to ophthalmopathy a median of roughly 7.1 months ahead of onset, with roughly 65% sensitivity and around 72% specificity. Sample size was not statistically predetermined, and investigators were not blinded to group allocation. A model built on a 13 V-J signature distinguished ophthalmopathy from stable hyperthyroidism, reaching 85% to 90% sensitivity and approximately 81% specificity in cross-validation and 80%/75% in testing. Most expanded thyroid clonotypes (frequency above 0.001) were also detected in blood, a finding suggesting that blood repertoires may reflect thyroid immune responses.

The TCR beta CDR3 regions were amplified from the RNA transcripts. A first-round RT-PCR of the TCR CDR3 used the HTBI primer set with the Qiagen OneStep RT-PCR kit. Libraries were constructed in a second round of multiplex PCR, after which size selection and purification were carried out. The libraries were sequenced on an Illumina HiSeq2000 using paired-end 100 bp reads. The authors processed their data as follows. SOAPnuke was used to process the raw data, with reads discarded if the reads contained adapters or uncalled bases, had a mean Phred below 15, or lacked an exact constant-primer or identifier match. COPE v1.2.5 was used to merge the high-quality paired reads, and each unique nucleotide sequence was defined as a clonotype. MiTCR v1.1 was used to align the clonotypes against IMGT TRBV, TRBD and TRBJ reference segments. The analysis was restricted to V-J combinations with a frequency above 0.0001, which together covered just over 99% of the repertoires. The TCS score was defined as the ratio of F50 (clonal expansion) to E x V (chaos), calculated using BLOSUM62-based TCRdist between CDR3 peptides within each V-J. Welch's t-statistics and random forest reduced roughly 540 V-J features to 13, which were used in a naive Bayes classifier (R e1071). TCRdb reran the public reads through fastp at Q25 and MiXCR, keeping productive beta chains. Entries that share a CDR3 protein sequence are merged under the most common genes and DNA. The V and J calls shown here were made by TCRdb, not taken from the authors' results. The sample profile shows about 360,000 distinct CDR3 sequences; roughly an eighth of them were found once. Together, the top ten hold 9.2% of the sample.

From its cysteine to its phenylalanine, the CDR3 spans 14 amino acids. The only DNA kept is the CDR3, 42 bases in frame from the first base. CDR1 is given as MDHEN and CDR2 as SYDVKM, both from the germline V gene. Cut back by 2 bases and 8 bases, the V and J ends lie 15 bases apart. Stable Graves' hyperthyroidism was defined as no progression to ophthalmopathy during 18 months of follow-up. Hyperthyroidism patients were newly diagnosed, had a disease duration of under 2 months, and were aged 18 to 65 years. Exclusion was applied to patients with uncontrolled infections, other autoimmune diseases, pregnancy or lactation. Diagnoses were established on the basis of clinical symptoms, serum thyroxine and TRAb, thyroid ultrasound, and orbital computed tomography. Ficoll-Paque density gradient centrifugation was used to isolate PBMCs from around 10 ml of fresh peripheral blood. Trizol reagent was used to extract total RNA, and RNA quality was then checked on an Agilent 2100 Bioanalyzer.

In this sample, this clonotype turned up many times. It lacks a known antigen. Per-base quality was not reported, and no clone a single base away is much larger than it. Rearrangement joined TRBV28 to TRBJ1-2, with no confident D gene call. This clonotype originated in a woman aged 18-29 years with Graves' hyperthyroidism. Sequencing was done on a sample of blood. DNA sequence: TGTGCCAGCAGTTTACCAGGCATCCTGCGGGGCTACACCTTC. This encodes CASSLPGILRGYTF.